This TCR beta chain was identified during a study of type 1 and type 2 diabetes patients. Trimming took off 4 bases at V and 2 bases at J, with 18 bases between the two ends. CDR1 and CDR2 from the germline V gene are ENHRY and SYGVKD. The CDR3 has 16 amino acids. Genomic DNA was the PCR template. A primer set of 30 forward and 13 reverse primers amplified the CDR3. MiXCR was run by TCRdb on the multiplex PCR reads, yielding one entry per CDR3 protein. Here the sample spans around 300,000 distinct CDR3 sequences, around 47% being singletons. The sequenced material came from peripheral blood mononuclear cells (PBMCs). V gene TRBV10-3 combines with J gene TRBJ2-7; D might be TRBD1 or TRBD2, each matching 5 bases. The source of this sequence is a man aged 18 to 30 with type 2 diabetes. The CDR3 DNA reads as TGTGCCATCAGTGCTATATTTGAGGGACGGGCCTACGAGCAGTACTTC. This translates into CAISAIFEGRAYEQYF.